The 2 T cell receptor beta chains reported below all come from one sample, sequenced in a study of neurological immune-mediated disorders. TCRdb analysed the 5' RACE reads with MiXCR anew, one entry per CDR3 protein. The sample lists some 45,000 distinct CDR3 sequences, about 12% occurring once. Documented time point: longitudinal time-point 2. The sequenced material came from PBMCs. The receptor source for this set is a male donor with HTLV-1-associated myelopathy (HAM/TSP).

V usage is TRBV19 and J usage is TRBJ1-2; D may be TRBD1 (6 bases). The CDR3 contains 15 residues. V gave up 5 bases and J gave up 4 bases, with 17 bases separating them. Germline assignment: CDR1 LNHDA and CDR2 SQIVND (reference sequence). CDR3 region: CASSPGSGQSYGYTF. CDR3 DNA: TGTGCCAGTAGTCCAGGATCGGGACAATCCTATGGCTACACCTTC.

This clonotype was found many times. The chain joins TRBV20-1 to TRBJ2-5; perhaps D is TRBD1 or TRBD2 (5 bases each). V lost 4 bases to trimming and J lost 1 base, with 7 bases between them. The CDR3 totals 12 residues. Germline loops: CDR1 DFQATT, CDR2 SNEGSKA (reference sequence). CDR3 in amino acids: CSATGGQETQYF. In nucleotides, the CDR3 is TGCAGTGCTACTGGGGGCCAAGAGACCCAGTACTTC.